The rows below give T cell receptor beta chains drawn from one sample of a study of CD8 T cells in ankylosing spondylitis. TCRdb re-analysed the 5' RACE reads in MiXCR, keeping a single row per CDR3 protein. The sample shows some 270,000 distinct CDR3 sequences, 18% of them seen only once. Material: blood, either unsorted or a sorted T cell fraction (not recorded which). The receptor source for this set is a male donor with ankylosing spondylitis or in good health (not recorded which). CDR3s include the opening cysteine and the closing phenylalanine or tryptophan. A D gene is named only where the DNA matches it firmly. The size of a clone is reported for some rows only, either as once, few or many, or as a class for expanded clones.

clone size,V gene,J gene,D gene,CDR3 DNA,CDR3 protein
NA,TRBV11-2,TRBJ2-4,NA,TGTGCCAGCAGCTTAGATAGCGGAGAGACAGTAACCTCCAAAAACATTCAGTACTTC,CASSLDSGETVTSKNIQYF
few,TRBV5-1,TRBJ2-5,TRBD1,TGCGCCAGCAGCCGGACAGGGGAGACCCAGTACTTC,CASSRTGETQYF
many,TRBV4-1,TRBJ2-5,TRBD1,TGCGCCAGCAGCCAAGATGCGGACAGGGGGGAGACCCAGTACTTC,CASSQDADRGETQYF
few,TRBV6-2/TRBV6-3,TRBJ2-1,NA,TGTGCCAGCAACGGGGATGCCCCGGGCGTTACCTACAATGAGCAGTTCTTC,CASNGDAPGVTYNEQFF
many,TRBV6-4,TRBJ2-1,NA,TGTGCCAGCAGTGACGGGTTGTCCTCCTACAATGAGCAGTTCTTC,CASSDGLSSYNEQFF
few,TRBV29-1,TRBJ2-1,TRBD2,TGCAGCGTGGGGGGATCGACTAGCGGTGAATACAATGAGCAGTTCTTC,CSVGGSTSGEYNEQFF
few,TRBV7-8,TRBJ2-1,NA,TGTGCCAGCAGCTTAACCCCAGGGGGGTTGAATGAGCAGTTCTTC,CASSLTPGGLNEQFF
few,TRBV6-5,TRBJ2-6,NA,TGTGCCAGCAGTTACGCCAGCTCTGGGGCCAACGTCCTGACTTTC,CASSYASSGANVLTF
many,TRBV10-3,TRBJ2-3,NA,TGTGCCATCAGTGAACCGGGACTGAACACAGATACGCAGTATTTT,CAISEPGLNTDTQYF
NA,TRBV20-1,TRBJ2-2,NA,TGCAGTGCTAGGAACACTAACACCGGGGAGCTGTTTTTT,CSARNTNTGELFF
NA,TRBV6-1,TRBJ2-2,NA,TGTGCCAGCAGTGTCTATGAGGGACCGAACACCGGGGAGCTGTTTTTT,CASSVYEGPNTGELFF
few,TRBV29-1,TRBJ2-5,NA,TGCAGCGTTGAGACGGGAGAAGAGACCCAGTACTTC,CSVETGEETQYF
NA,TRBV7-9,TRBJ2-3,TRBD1,TGTGCCAGCAGCCCAGCGGTGGGACAGGGGATGACAGATACGCAGTATTTT,CASSPAVGQGMTDTQYF
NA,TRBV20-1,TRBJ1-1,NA,TGCAGGGCTCCAGGCTCGGGGAGCACTGAAGCTTTCTTT,CRAPGSGSTEAFF
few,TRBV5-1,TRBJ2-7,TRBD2,TGCGCCAGCACCCCCTGGGACTACTCCTACGAGCAGTACTTC,CASTPWDYSYEQYF
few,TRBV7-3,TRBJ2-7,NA,TGTGCCAGCAGCTTAATGGCCAGGGGAGACTCCTACGAGCAGTACTTC,CASSLMARGDSYEQYF
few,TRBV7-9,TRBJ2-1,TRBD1,TGTGCCAGCAGCCCCACGGACAGGGCTGGCTCCTACAATGAGCAGTTCTTC,CASSPTDRAGSYNEQFF
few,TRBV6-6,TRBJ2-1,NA,TGTGCCAGCAGTTACTCGAGAGTTGGACAGTTCTTC,CASSYSRVGQFF
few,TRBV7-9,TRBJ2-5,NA,TGTGCCAGCAGTCTTTCGACTAGTGGAGTAGAGACCCAGTACTTC,CASSLSTSGVETQYF
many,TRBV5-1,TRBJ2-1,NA,TGCGCCAGCAGCCTGGAGTCGTCCTACAATGAGCAGTTCTTC,CASSLESSYNEQFF
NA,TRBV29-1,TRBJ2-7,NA,TGCAGCGTCCGAGCCTCCGGACCCTACGAGCAGTACTTC,CSVRASGPYEQYF
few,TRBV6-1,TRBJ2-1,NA,TGTGCCAGCAGGAAGGACTGGAGCTCCTACAATGAGCAGTTCTTC,CASRKDWSSYNEQFF
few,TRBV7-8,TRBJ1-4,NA,TGTGCCAGCAGCATCCATGAAGGGGGATTCGGAGAAAAACTGTTTTTT,CASSIHEGGFGEKLFF
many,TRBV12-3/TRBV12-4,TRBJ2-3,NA,TGTGCCAGCAGTTTATCGAGGGTACCCCCCGCAGATACGCAGTATTTT,CASSLSRVPPADTQYF
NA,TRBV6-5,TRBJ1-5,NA,TGTGCCAGCAGTTACAGGCCCCAGCATTTT,CASSYRPQHF
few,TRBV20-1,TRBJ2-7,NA,TGCAGTGCTCAGCTTGACCTCTACGAGCAGTACTTC,CSAQLDLYEQYF
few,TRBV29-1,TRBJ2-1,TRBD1,TGCAGCGTCCGGGACAGGGGTCATGAGCAGTTCTTC,CSVRDRGHEQFF
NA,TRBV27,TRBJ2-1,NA,TGTGCCAGCAGTTTTGGGGGATACTCCTACAATGAGCAGTTCTTC,CASSFGGYSYNEQFF
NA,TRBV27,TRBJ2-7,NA,TGTGCCAGCAGTAAGGAGGGGGGACCCTACGAGCAGTACTTC,CASSKEGGPYEQYF
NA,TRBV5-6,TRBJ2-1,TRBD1,TGTGCCAGCAGCGCGGGACAGGTCAGGTTCTTC,CASSAGQVRFF
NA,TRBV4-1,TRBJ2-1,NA,TGCGCCAGCAGCCAAGATGCCCTTGCCCACAATGAGCAGTTCTTC,CASSQDALAHNEQFF
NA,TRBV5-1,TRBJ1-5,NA,TGCGCCAGCAGCCAGTCCTTTGGGCAGCCCCAGCATTTT,CASSQSFGQPQHF
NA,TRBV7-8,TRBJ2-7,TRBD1,TGTGCCAGCAGCTTAGCTAACCGGGACAGCTACGAGCAGTACTTC,CASSLANRDSYEQYF
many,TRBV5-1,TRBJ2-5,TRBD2,TGCGCCAGCAGCTTCGGGACTAGCGGGAGTGCGGAGACCCAGTACTTC,CASSFGTSGSAETQYF
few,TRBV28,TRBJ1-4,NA,TGTGCCAGCAGTTGGCGCCCTAGAACAACTAATGAAAAACTGTTTTTT,CASSWRPRTTNEKLFF
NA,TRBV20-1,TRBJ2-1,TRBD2,TGCAGTGCTGAGGGGGGACTAGCGGGAGTTGAGCAGTTCTTC,CSAEGGLAGVEQFF